Below, one T cell receptor (beta chain) is given with its context. The method was immunoSEQ multiplex PCR; TCRdb's version includes in-frame clones alone and lacks a portion of them. This table holds around 100,000 clones, around 90% found once. Trimming stripped 9 bases from V and 0 bases from J, with 18 bases between. Germline V gene data show CDR1 as KGHDR and CDR2 as SFDVKD. This CDR3 is built from 16 residues. This specimen belongs to a study of blood T cell repertoires in COVID-19. Across the study: PBMCs, B-cell-depleted T cells, or T cells were the source of the cDNA or gDNA that made up the material.

Material for sequencing was peripheral blood. This clonotype originated in a human donor in a cohort sampled during active COVID-19. V is TRBV24-1 and J is TRBJ2-3; D perhaps matches TRBD2 (6 bases). CDR3 protein: CATQSGRRASTDTQYF. In DNA form, the CDR3 reads TGTGCCACCCAGAGTGGGAGGCGCGCTAGCACAGATACGCAGTATTTT.